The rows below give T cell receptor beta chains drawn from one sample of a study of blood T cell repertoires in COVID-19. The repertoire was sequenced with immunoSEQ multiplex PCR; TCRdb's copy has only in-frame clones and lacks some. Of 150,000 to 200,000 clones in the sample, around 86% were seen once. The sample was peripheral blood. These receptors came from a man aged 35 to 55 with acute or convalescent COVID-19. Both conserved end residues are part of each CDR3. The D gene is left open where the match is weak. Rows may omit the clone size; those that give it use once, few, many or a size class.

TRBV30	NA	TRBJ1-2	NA	TGTGCCTGGAGTGCCCTGGGGGGTACCGGCTACACCTTC	CAWSALGGTGYTF
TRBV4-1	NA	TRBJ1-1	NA	TGCGCCAGCAGCCCCTCAGAGAACACTGAAGCTTTCTTT	CASSPSENTEAFF
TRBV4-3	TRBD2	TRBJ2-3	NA	TGCGCCAGCAGCCAATCGCCCCCTAGCGGGGGGTGGACAGATACGCAGTATTTT	CASSQSPPSGGWTDTQYF
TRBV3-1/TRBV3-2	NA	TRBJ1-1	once	TGTGCCAGCAGCGTGACGGCGGGAACTGAAGCTTTCTTT	CASSVTAGTEAFF
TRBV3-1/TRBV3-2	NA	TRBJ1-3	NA	TGTGCCAGCAGCCAAGTGGCTCTAGGACACCCGTCAAGAGTATATTTT	CASSQVALGHPSRVYF
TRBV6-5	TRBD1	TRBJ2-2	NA	TGTGCCAGCAGTTTTTTCCGACAGGGCACCGGGGAGCTGTTTTTT	CASSFFRQGTGELFF
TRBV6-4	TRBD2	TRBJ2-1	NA	TGTGCCAGCAGTCCTAGCGGGGGTTCCTACAATGAGCAGTTCTTC	CASSPSGGSYNEQFF
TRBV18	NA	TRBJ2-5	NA	TGTGCCAGCTCACCTAACTGGGGGGGCCTCCAAGAGACCCAGTACTTC	CASSPNWGGLQETQYF
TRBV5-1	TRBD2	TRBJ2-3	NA	TGCGCCAGCAGCTTGGCCCCTAGCGGGGGGGCAGATACGCAGTATTTT	CASSLAPSGGADTQYF
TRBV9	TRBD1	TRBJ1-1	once	TGTGCCAGCACGCGAACAGGGGGCTTAGACACTGAAGCTTTCTTT	CASTRTGGLDTEAFF
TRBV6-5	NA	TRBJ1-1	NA	TGTGCCAGCAGTTTTATCTCCAACACTGAAGCTTTCTTT	CASSFISNTEAFF
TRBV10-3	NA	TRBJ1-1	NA	TGTGCCATCAGGGGTCCAGGAGGAGCAAACACTGAAGCTTTCTTT	CAIRGPGGANTEAFF
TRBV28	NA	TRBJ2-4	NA	TGTGCCACCTCTGCTGGCTGGGACAAAAATATTCAGTACTTC	CATSAGWDKNIQYF
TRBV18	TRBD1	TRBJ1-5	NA	TGTGCCAGCTCGCTAGACAGGGGGCGGGATCAGCCCCAGCATTTT	CASSLDRGRDQPQHF
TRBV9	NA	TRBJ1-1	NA	TGTGCCAGCAGCGTGGGAGGGACCGGCACTGAAGCTTTCTTT	CASSVGGTGTEAFF
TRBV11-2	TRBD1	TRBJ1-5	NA	TGTGCCAGCAGCGCCCACGAACAGGGGAATCAGCCCCAGCATTTT	CASSAHEQGNQPQHF
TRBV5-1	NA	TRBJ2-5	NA	TGCGCCAGCAGCTTAGGGGGTGTTCAAGAGACCCAGTACTTC	CASSLGGVQETQYF
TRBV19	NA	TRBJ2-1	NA	TGTGCCAGTAGCGGGGGAATGGGTTGGTCCTACAATGAGCAGTTCTTC	CASSGGMGWSYNEQFF
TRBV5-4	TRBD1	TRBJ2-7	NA	TGTGCCAGCAGTTTCGACAGGGGACCCTACGAGCAGTACTTC	CASSFDRGPYEQYF
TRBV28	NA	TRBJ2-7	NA	TGTGCCAGCAGTCTACACGGGGGGCCCACCTACGAGCAGTACTTC	CASSLHGGPTYEQYF
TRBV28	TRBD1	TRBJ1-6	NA	TGTGCCAGCAGCCTTCGGACAGGGGGTGACTATAATTCACCCCTCCACTTT	CASSLRTGGDYNSPLHF
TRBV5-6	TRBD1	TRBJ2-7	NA	TGTGCCAGCAGCGGCCGGGACAGGGTCGGAGAGCAGTACTTC	CASSGRDRVGEQYF
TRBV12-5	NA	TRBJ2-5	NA	TGTGCTAGTGGTTTGGGGCAGGTGGAGACCCAGTACTTC	CASGLGQVETQYF